Each of the 9 T cell receptor beta chains below was sequenced from the same sample in a study of cytomegalovirus exposure and HLA in healthy donors. Researchers ran the PCR with 60 Vbeta and 13 Jbeta primers. The protocol was immunoSEQ multiplex PCR, while the TCRdb copy is restricted to in-frame clones and leaves out a portion. Altogether about 160,000 clones are present, over 60% being singletons, with the ten largest covering more than 2.5%. Sequencing was performed on PBMCs. The receptors stem from a woman aged 25 to 39 in good health and CMV-seronegative.

The rearrangement links TRBV9 to TRBJ2-1, with 8 bases matching TRBD2. Per the germline V gene, CDR1 is SGDLS and CDR2 is YYNGEE. The CDR3 is 18 amino acids. The trim removed 0 bases at V and 0 bases at J, leaving 8 bases unmatched. The CDR3 nucleotides are TGTGCCAGCAGCGTAGAGACGAGCGGGAGAAGCTCCTACAATGAGCAGTTCTTC. The encoded protein is CASSVETSGRSSYNEQFF.

This rearrangement joins TRBV6-5 to TRBJ2-7; 7 bases match TRBD2. CDR3 size: 14 residues. From germline, CDR1 is MNHEY and CDR2 SVGAGI. After removal of 4 bases from V and 6 bases from J, the junction contained 9 bases not matched to a gene. The CDR3 is CASSSGWEGPEQYF. The CDR3 DNA reads TGTGCCAGCAGTTCAGGGTGGGAGGGCCCCGAGCAGTACTTC.

The chain combines TRBV5-6 with TRBJ1-2; 8 nucleotides align to TRBD1. V lost 4 bases, J lost 2 bases, and 4 bases stayed unmatched. The CDR3 consists of 14 residues. Germline V CDR1 and CDR2: SGHDT, YYEEEE. Here the CDR3 DNA reads TGTGCCAGCAGCCGCGCAGGGGGCAACTATGGCTACACCTTC. This codes for CASSRAGGNYGYTF.

Comments on this clone: The identical CDR3 is also encoded by other nucleotide sequences in the sample. This chain joins TRBV7-9 and TRBJ2-1; 10 bases are a match to TRBD1. V lost 3 bases, J lost 7 bases, and 6 bases stayed unmatched. Germline V CDR1 and CDR2: SEHNR, FQNEAQ (reference sequence). This CDR3 is 15 amino acids long. CDR3 sequence reads: CASSFWDRGSNEQFF. CDR3 coding DNA: TGTGCCAGCAGCTTTTGGGACAGGGGATCGAATGAGCAGTTCTTC.

The chain combines TRBV28 with TRBJ2-2, with TRBD2 matching over 16 bases. The CDR3 has 17 amino acids. Germline CDR1 reads MDHEN; CDR2 reads SYDVKM. Germline trimming cut 1 base from V and 6 bases from J; bases unmatched to any gene: 2. CDR3 DNA: TGTGCCAGCAGTTTATCCGGGACTAGCGGGAGGGCCGGGGAGCTGTTTTTT. Translating gives CASSLSGTSGRAGELFF.

This clone has a handful of counts. The V gene is TRBV6-4, the J gene TRBJ1-6; no firm D call. CDR3 length equals 15 residues. Trimming removed 3 bases at V and 6 bases at J, with 12 bases between. Germline CDR1 is MRHNA and CDR2 is SNTAGT. CDR3 amino acids: CASSENTDPNSPLHF. CDR3 coding DNA: TGTGCCAGCAGTGAAAATACAGATCCTAATTCACCCCTCCACTTT.

Comment on this clone: Since the CDR3 does not end with the conserved phenylalanine or tryptophan, this likely comes from a read error. The rearrangement links TRBV2 to TRBJ1-5, with a weak D call TRBD1 (6 bases). CDR3 length equals 14 residues. Trimming pared 2 bases from V and 7 bases from J, leaving 12 bases between. Germline CDR1 SNHLY, CDR2 FYNNEI. DNA of the CDR3: TGTGCCAGCAGTGAACAACAGGGAAGGCAGCCCCAGCATCTT. Protein sequence: CASSEQQGRQPQHL.

In its sample, this clone was seen a few times. This chain uses TRBV6-6 with TRBJ1-2, with a tentative D call TRBD1 (5 bases). CDR1 is MNHNY, CDR2 SVGAGI, per germline (reference sequence). Trimming removed 3 bases at V and 1 base at J, with 9 bases between. The CDR3 consists of 14 residues. DNA of the CDR3: TGTGCCAGCAGTTATTCCGACAGTAACTATGGCTACACCTTC. Its translation is CASSYSDSNYGYTF.

As concerns this clone: The junction shows a germline mismatch at one end, possibly a read error. The chain carries TRBV7-2 and TRBJ2-7; D is ambiguous. Germline-derived CDR1 and CDR2 are SGHTA and FQGNSA. This CDR3 has 15 amino acids. CDR3 nucleotides: TGTGCCAGCAGCCCCCATGAGACACTCTCCTTCGAGCAGTACTTC. Residues: CASSPHETLSFEQYF.